The 15 T cell receptor beta chains reported below all come from one sample, sequenced in a study of cytomegalovirus exposure and HLA in healthy donors (dated by TCRdb to 2016 to 2017). The library was obtained by the immunoSEQ multiplex PCR assay. TCRdb mirrors the immuneACCESS table, restricted to in-frame sequences. Some clones are absent from its copies; in checked studies, under half trace to an unresolved V gene, and the reason for the others is unknown. This sample holds about 120,000 clones; roughly 84% were observed only once. In total, the top ten clones hold around 1.9% of the sample. Sequenced input: PBMCs. These receptors originate from a woman in her thirties in good health and CMV-seronegative.

J is TRBJ2-1 and V is TRBV18; 9 bases map to TRBD1. From germline, CDR1 is KGHSH and CDR2 LQKENI. With V trimmed by 11 bases and J by 7 bases, 12 bases remained unmatched. There are 14 residues in the CDR3. CDR3 protein: CASSPRTGENEQFF. The CDR3 DNA reads as TGTGCCTCCTCCCCCCGGACAGGGGAAAATGAGCAGTTCTTC.

The rearrangement joins TRBV11-2 to TRBJ1-5; D call uncertain. V lost 0 bases, J lost 9 bases, and 9 bases lay in between. The CDR3 loop spans 13 amino acids. CDR1 and CDR2 (germline): SGHAT, FQNNGV. The CDR3 protein is CASSLDHGVPQHF. CDR3 nucleotide sequence: TGTGCCAGCAGCTTAGATCACGGGGTGCCCCAGCATTTT.

In its sample, this clone was seen a few times. The V gene is TRBV6-6, the J gene TRBJ2-7, with 7 bases lining up with TRBD2. Germline lookup yields CDR1 MNHNY and CDR2 SVGAGI (reference sequence). CDR3 size: 16 residues. Unmatched junction bases numbered 8, after V lost 1 base and J lost 2 bases. CDR3 region: CASSYYRRGIAYEQYF. The CDR3 region has the DNA TGTGCCAGCAGTTACTATAGGCGGGGGATCGCCTACGAGCAGTACTTC.

The rearrangement links TRBV30 to TRBJ2-7, with 9 bases lining up with TRBD1. V shed 5 bases and J 1 base; nucleotides not matched to a gene: 0. CDR3 size: 12 residues. Germline V gene data show CDR1 as GTSNPN and CDR2 as SVGIG (reference sequence). Written as DNA, the CDR3 is TGTGCCTGGGGACAGGGGTCCTACGAGCAGTACTTC. As protein: CAWGQGSYEQYF.

On this clone itself: One end of the junction varies from germline; a read error may be responsible. The CDR3 nucleotides are TGTGCCAGCAGCCTAGAAGGCCGCGGGATTACTGGAAATGAGCAGTTCTTC. It codes for CASSLEGRGITGNEQFF. The chain couples TRBV11-2 to TRBJ2-1; D might be TRBD2 (6 bases). Per the germline V gene, CDR1 is SGHAT and CDR2 is FQNNGV. CDR3 length: 17 residues.

CDR3 loop: CASSNRPTDTQYF. CDR3 bases: TGTGCCAGCAGCAACCGACCGACTGATACGCAGTATTTT. The V call is TRBV7-3, the J call TRBJ2-3; D is unclear. CDR3 length: 13 residues. V lost 5 bases to trimming and J lost 6 bases, with 12 bases between them. Germline CDR1 reads SGHTA; CDR2 reads FQGTGA.

In this sample, this clone turned up once. V is TRBV7-8 and J is TRBJ2-3, with TRBD2 as a possible D gene (5 bases). The CDR3 is 14 residues long. V was trimmed by 5 bases and J by 3 bases, leaving 12 bases between them. Germline CDR1 SGHVS, CDR2 FQNEAQ. The CDR3 coding sequence is TGTGCCAGCAGCCCCCCGGACTTAACAGATACGCAGTATTTT. It specifies CASSPPDLTDTQYF.

The CDR3 is CASSVVSGSLSSGNTIYF. CDR3 sequence (DNA): TGTGCCAGCAGCGTAGTTTCGGGAAGCCTAAGCTCTGGAAACACCATATATTTT. The V gene is TRBV9, the J gene TRBJ1-3, with unresolved D. V lost 0 bases and J 0 bases, leaving 16 bases between the germline ends. CDR1 SGDLS and CDR2 YYNGEE come from the germline V gene. This CDR3 spans 18 amino acids.

The J gene is TRBJ1-4, the V gene TRBV25-1, with a weak D call TRBD1 (5 bases). The germline CDR1 and CDR2 sequences are MGHDK and SYGVNS. The CDR3 length is 13 residues. V was pared by 5 bases and J by 4 bases, with 8 bases between. CDR3 sequence: CASSRGDNEKLFF. The CDR3 nucleotides are TGTGCCAGCAGTAGGGGCGATAATGAAAAACTGTTTTTT.

This chain links TRBV6-6 with TRBJ2-2; 10 positions match TRBD1. The CDR3 runs 15 residues. Per germline, CDR1 MNHNY and CDR2 SVGAGI (reference sequence). V shed 5 bases, J shed 4 bases, and the junction held 4 bases outside the gene matches. Written as DNA, the CDR3 is TGTGCCAGCAGTACTGGACAGGGGGGCACCGGGGAGCTGTTTTTT. This gives the protein CASSTGQGGTGELFF.

This rearrangement joins TRBV14 to TRBJ1-2, with 11 bases that match TRBD1. Germline values: CDR1 SGHDN, CDR2 FVKESK. CDR3 size: 16 residues. J gave up 6 bases and V 4 bases, and 10 bases lay outside the gene matches. This CDR3 reads CASSLRTGGAENGYTF. In DNA form, the CDR3 reads TGTGCCAGCAGCCTTAGGACAGGGGGCGCAGAAAATGGCTACACCTTC.

This CDR3 reads CASSLGGRTGELFF. The CDR3 DNA is TGTGCCAGCAGCTTAGGGGGCCGAACCGGGGAGCTGTTTTTT. The J gene is TRBJ2-2, the V gene TRBV7-2; the D gene is possibly TRBD1 (5 bases). V was cut by 1 base and J by 5 bases, with 8 bases left in between. The V gene's germline CDR1 is SGHTA and CDR2 FQGNSA. The CDR3 has 14 amino acids.

This chain connects TRBV10-2 to TRBJ1-1; 8 bases align to TRBD1. The V and J ends lost 7 bases and 4 bases, in that order; junction bases with no gene match: 5. The CDR3 totals 13 residues. Germline lookup yields CDR1 WSHSY and CDR2 SAAADI. CDR3 nucleotides: TGCGCCAGCACTCGACAGGGGACCACTGAAGCTTTCTTT. This gives the protein CASTRQGTTEAFF.

V gene TRBV25-1 combines with J gene TRBJ1-4; 11 bases are shared with TRBD1. The V segment lost 6 bases and the J segment 7 bases; nucleotides outside the gene matches: 13. Germline loops: CDR1 MGHDK, CDR2 SYGVNS. The CDR3 extends over 17 amino acids. CDR3 residues: CASRDRTGGEVSEKLFF. DNA of the CDR3: TGTGCCAGCAGAGATAGGACAGGGGGCGAAGTAAGTGAAAAACTGTTTTTT.

This sequence joins TRBV30 and TRBJ1-4; TRBD1 matches 9 bases. V dropped 1 base and J dropped 7; count of bases not matched to a gene: 4. The CDR3 covers 14 residues. Germline assignment: CDR1 GTSNPN and CDR2 SVGIG (reference sequence). The CDR3 coding sequence is TGTGCCTGGAGTGAGGGACAGGGCGTTGAAAAACTGTTTTTT. Translation gives CAWSEGQGVEKLFF.